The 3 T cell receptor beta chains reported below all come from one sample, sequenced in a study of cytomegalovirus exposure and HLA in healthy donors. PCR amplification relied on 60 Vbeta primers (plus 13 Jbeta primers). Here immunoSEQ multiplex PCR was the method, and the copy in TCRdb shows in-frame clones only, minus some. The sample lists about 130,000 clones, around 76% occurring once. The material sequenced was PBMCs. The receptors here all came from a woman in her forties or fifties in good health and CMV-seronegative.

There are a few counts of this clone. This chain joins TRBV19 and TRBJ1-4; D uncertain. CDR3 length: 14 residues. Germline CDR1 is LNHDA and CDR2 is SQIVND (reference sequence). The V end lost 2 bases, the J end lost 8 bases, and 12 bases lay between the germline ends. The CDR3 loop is CASSIFGVREKLFF. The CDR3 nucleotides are TGTGCCAGTAGTATATTCGGGGTCCGGGAAAAACTGTTTTTT.

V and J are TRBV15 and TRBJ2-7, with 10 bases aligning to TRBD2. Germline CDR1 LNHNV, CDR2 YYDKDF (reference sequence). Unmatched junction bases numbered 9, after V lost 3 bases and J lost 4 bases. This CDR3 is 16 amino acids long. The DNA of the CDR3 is TGTGCCACCAGCAGTCGAGGTAGCGGGGGGAGGTACGAGCAGTACGTC. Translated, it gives CATSSRGSGGRYEQYV.

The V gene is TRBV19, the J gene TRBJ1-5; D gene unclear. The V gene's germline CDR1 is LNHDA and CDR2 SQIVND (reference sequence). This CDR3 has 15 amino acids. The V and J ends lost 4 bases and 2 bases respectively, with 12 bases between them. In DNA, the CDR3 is TGTGCCAGTAGTAAAACAGCCCCGGGCAATCAGCCCCAGCATTTT. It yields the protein CASSKTAPGNQPQHF. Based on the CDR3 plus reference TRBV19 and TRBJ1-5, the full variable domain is DGGITQSPKYLFRKEGQNVTLSCEQNLNHDAMYWYRQDPGQGLRLIYYSQIVNDFQKGDIAEGYSVSREKKESFPLTVTSAQKNPTAFYLCASSKTAPGNQPQHFGDGTRLSIL.